This TCR beta chain was recorded in a study of T cells in women clearing cervical HPV infection. Across the study: For cases, blood was sampled a median approximately 150 days after lesion detection, interquartile range roughly 85 to 200 days.

The V gene lost 4 bases and the J gene lost 7 bases, with 10 bases spanning the gap. This CDR3 is built from 12 residues. Germline CDR1 and CDR2: MNHNS and SASEGT. Overall study results and limits: CIN3+ cases had significantly higher TCR repertoire richness than controls, but evenness did not differ.

Sequencing was performed with immunoSEQ multiplex PCR; in TCRdb, only in-frame clones are kept and a portion is missing. The sample holds 25,000 to 35,000 clones. About this clone itself: Its cognate antigen is unknown. The read ends 3 residues before the CDR3 terminus; that terminus is restored from the germline J gene.

All donors had a single incident cervical HPV16 infection, not prevalent. Sequenced material: blood buffy coat. The receptor was derived from a woman aged 18 to 75 with a cervical HPV16 infection that either progressed to CIN3+ or cleared (not recorded which). The chain is built from TRBV6-1 and TRBJ2-5; D is possibly TRBD1 (5 bases). The chain's CDR3 is CASSVLGATQYF. Partial CDR3 DNA: TGTGCCAGCAGTGTCTTAGGGGCGACC.